This is a list of T cell receptor beta chains from one sample in a study of blood T cell repertoires in COVID-19. Only in-frame clones appear in the TCRdb table, and some are missing; sequencing was by immunoSEQ multiplex PCR. The sample lists around 70,000 clones, roughly 90% occurring once. Specimen: peripheral blood. These TCRs come from a man aged 55 to 69 with acute or convalescent COVID-19. CDR3s include the opening cysteine and the closing phenylalanine or tryptophan. The D gene is left open where the match is weak. The size entry is marked missing in some rows and otherwise reads once, few, many or a size class.

j_gene | v_gene | abundance | d_gene | CDR3nt | CDR3aa
TRBJ1-6 | TRBV20-1 | NA | NA | TGCAGTGCCAGGGAAAATTCACCCCTCCACTTT | CSARENSPLHF
TRBJ2-2 | TRBV28 | NA | TRBD1 | TGTGCCAGCAGTTACCTTGGGACAGGCTTCTCCGGGGAGCTGTTTTTT | CASSYLGTGFSGELFF
TRBJ1-5 | TRBV28 | NA | TRBD1 | TGTGCCAGCAGTCAACAGGGGAAGTCCCAGCATTTT | CASSQQGKSQHF
TRBJ2-7 | TRBV5-1 | NA | NA | TGCGCCAGCAGCTTGGGACAGATCTACGAGCAGTACTTC | CASSLGQIYEQYF
TRBJ2-2 | TRBV7-8 | NA | TRBD1 | TGTGCCAGCAGAACCGGACAGGGAGCCGGGGAGCTGTTTTTT | CASRTGQGAGELFF
TRBJ1-4 | TRBV3-1/TRBV3-2 | NA | NA | TGTGCCAGCAGCCAAGTAGAGGGCAGGGAAAAACTGTTTTTT | CASSQVEGREKLFF
TRBJ1-5 | TRBV15 | few | NA | TGTGCCACCAGCAGAGATCTACAGCAGCCCCAGCATTTT | CATSRDLQQPQHF
TRBJ1-5 | TRBV12-3/TRBV12-4 | NA | TRBD1 | TGTGCCAGCCGGGACAGTAACAATCAGCCCCAGCATTTT | CASRDSNNQPQHF
TRBJ1-4 | TRBV12-3/TRBV12-4 | NA | NA | TGTGCCATCACAGGGAAGGCTAATGAAAAACTGTTTTTT | CAITGKANEKLFF
TRBJ1-5 | TRBV6-1 | NA | NA | TGTGCCAGCAGTGTGACCGCGGGTGGGGGGAGGCAGCCCCAGCATTTT | CASSVTAGGGRQPQHF
TRBJ2-7 | TRBV21-1 | NA | NA | TGTGCCAGCAGCCGAGGGACAACAGCCTCCTACGAGCAGTACTTC | CASSRGTTASYEQYF
TRBJ2-2 | TRBV3-1/TRBV3-2 | NA | TRBD1 | TGTGCCAGCAGCCAGGCCGGGACAGGGGGCACCGGGGAGCTGTTTTTT | CASSQAGTGGTGELFF
TRBJ2-2 | TRBV12-3/TRBV12-4 | NA | NA | TGTGCCAGCAGTTTCCCGGCCGGGGAGCTGTTTTTT | CASSFPAGELFF
TRBJ2-2 | TRBV5-4 | NA | TRBD1 | TGTGCCAGCAGCTCCGACAGGGTGAGGTCCACCGGGGAGCTGTTTTTT | CASSSDRVRSTGELFF
TRBJ1-4 | TRBV10-2 | NA | NA | TGCGCCAGCAGCCGACAGATGATTAATGAAAAACTGTTTTTT | CASSRQMINEKLFF
TRBJ1-4 | TRBV29-1 | NA | TRBD1 | TGCAGCGTGACGGGACAGGGGGCAACTAATGAAAAACTGTTTTTT | CSVTGQGATNEKLFF
TRBJ2-2 | TRBV5-4 | NA | TRBD2 | TGTGCCAGCAGCGCGGGGGGGCCGAGCGGGGAGCTGTTTTTT | CASSAGGPSGELFF
TRBJ2-2 | TRBV6-5 | NA | TRBD1 | TGTGCCAGCATGGGACAGCGAGAGCTGTTTTTT | CASMGQRELFF
TRBJ2-7 | TRBV6-1 | NA | NA | TGTGCCAGCAGTGAACAGGGCGTTATATCCCCACCCTACGAGCAGTACTTC | CASSEQGVISPPYEQYF
TRBJ1-5 | TRBV28 | NA | TRBD1 | TGTGCCAGCAGCTCAACAGGGGGGAGCAATCAGCCCCAGCATTTT | CASSSTGGSNQPQHF
TRBJ2-5 | TRBV13 | NA | NA | TGTGCCAGCAGCCGTCTAGAGCAAGAGACCCAGTACTTC | CASSRLEQETQYF
TRBJ1-1 | TRBV4-2 | NA | TRBD1 | TGTGCCAGCAGACCCGGACAGGGTAGGGACACTGAAGCTTTCTTT | CASRPGQGRDTEAFF
TRBJ2-3 | TRBV5-1 | NA | TRBD2 | TGCGCCAGCAGCTTGGGTTTTTTGGGAGGGGTAACTAGCACAGATACGCAGTATTTT | CASSLGFLGGVTSTDTQYF
TRBJ2-1 | TRBV11-2 | NA | TRBD2 | TGTGCCAGCAGCGAAGAGCGGGGGTGGTACAATGAGCAGTTCTTC | CASSEERGWYNEQFF
TRBJ2-1 | TRBV14 | NA | NA | TGTGCCAGCAGCCAAGTCGGTCCTAAAGCCCCCACTGGGCAGTTCTTC | CASSQVGPKAPTGQFF
TRBJ1-2 | TRBV5-1 | once | TRBD1 | TGCGCCAGCAGCGACGGGACAGCAGTAAAAAACTATGGCTACACCTTC | CASSDGTAVKNYGYTF
TRBJ1-1 | TRBV3-1/TRBV3-2 | NA | TRBD1 | TGTGCCAGCAGCCAAGGCGGGGACAGGGTGATCGAAGCTTTCTTT | CASSQGGDRVIEAFF
TRBJ1-2 | TRBV24-1 | NA | NA | TGTGCCACCAGTGACAGGGAGGACTATGGCTACACCTTC | CATSDREDYGYTF
TRBJ2-7 | TRBV6-6 | NA | NA | TGTGCCAGTCAGGCAGGGAACGAGCAGTACTTC | CASQAGNEQYF
TRBJ2-1 | TRBV27 | NA | NA | TGTGCCAGCAGTTTAGGCAGCTCCTACAATGAGCAGTTCTTC | CASSLGSSYNEQFF
TRBJ2-7 | TRBV7-6 | NA | TRBD2 | TGTGCCAGCAGCTTAAGGTCGGCTAGCGGGAGGCTCGAGCAGTACTTC | CASSLRSASGRLEQYF
TRBJ2-6 | TRBV29-1 | once | NA | TGCAGCGTTGAGCACAGAGGGTTAAACTCTGGGGCCAACGTCCTGACTTTC | CSVEHRGLNSGANVLTF
TRBJ1-1 | TRBV27 | NA | TRBD1 | TGTGCCAGCAGAGCCGGGACAGGGGACCACACTGAAGCTTTCTTT | CASRAGTGDHTEAFF
TRBJ2-4 | TRBV19 | NA | NA | TGTGCCAGTAGTACCGGAGAAGAATACATTCAGTACTTC | CASSTGEEYIQYF
TRBJ1-1 | TRBV6-2/TRBV6-3 | NA | NA | TGTGCCAGCAGTTGGGGCCGCCTTGCTGAAGCTTTCTTT | CASSWGRLAEAFF
TRBJ2-3 | TRBV5-4 | NA | TRBD1 | TGTGCCAGCAGCTTGGCCCCGGGACAGGGGACAGATACGCAGTATTTT | CASSLAPGQGTDTQYF
TRBJ2-6 | TRBV7-9 | NA | NA | TGTGCCAGCAGGACCTCAGGGTCTGGGGCCAACGTCCTGACTTTC | CASRTSGSGANVLTF
TRBJ1-5 | TRBV6-5 | few | NA | TGTGCCAGCACTTGGGGGGATAGCAATCAGCCCCAGCATTTT | CASTWGDSNQPQHF
TRBJ2-2 | TRBV5-1 | NA | TRBD1 | TGCGCCAGCAGCCCTTCCGGGACAGGGAACACCGGGGAGCTGTTTTTT | CASSPSGTGNTGELFF
TRBJ2-7 | TRBV5-1 | NA | NA | TGCGCCAGCAGCTTGCGCGTTATTGGGACAAGCTCCTACGAGCAGTACTTC | CASSLRVIGTSSYEQYF
TRBJ1-4 | TRBV18 | NA | TRBD1 | TGTGCCAGCTCACCTTTGGGGACAGGAACCAATGAAAAACTGTTTTTT | CASSPLGTGTNEKLFF
TRBJ2-1 | TRBV7-9 | NA | NA | TGTGCCAGCAGCATCCGCCGGGACTACAATGAGCAGTTCTTC | CASSIRRDYNEQFF
TRBJ1-4 | TRBV28 | NA | NA | TGTGCCAGCAGTGCACTAAGCGGTGCAACTAATGAAAAACTGTTTTTT | CASSALSGATNEKLFF
TRBJ2-1 | TRBV19 | NA | TRBD1 | TGTGCCAGTAGGCTCGAGGGGGCTTCGTACAATGAGCAGTTCTTC | CASRLEGASYNEQFF
TRBJ2-5 | TRBV10-3 | NA | NA | TGTGCCATCAGTGAGACAGGGATTGGGGAGACCCAGTACTTC | CAISETGIGETQYF
TRBJ1-4 | TRBV19 | NA | TRBD1 | TGTGCCAGTAGTCGTGGGACAGGGTATGCTGAAAAACTGTTTTTT | CASSRGTGYAEKLFF
TRBJ1-4 | TRBV4-1 | once | NA | TGCGCCAGCAGCCAATCTCTGGACAGACTTGAAAAACTGTTTTTT | CASSQSLDRLEKLFF
TRBJ1-3 | TRBV5-4 | once | TRBD1 | TGTGCCAGCAGCCCAGGGACAGGGTTCGGAAACACCATATATTTT | CASSPGTGFGNTIYF
TRBJ2-1 | TRBV5-1 | few | NA | TGCGCCAGCAGCTTGAAAGCCCGAGGTGATGAGCAGTTCTTC | CASSLKARGDEQFF
TRBJ1-1 | TRBV11-2 | NA | TRBD1 | TGTGCCAGCAGTGCCAGGGGGCGAGGGACTGAAGCTTTCTTT | CASSARGRGTEAFF
TRBJ2-7 | TRBV27 | few | TRBD2 | TGTGCCAGCAGTTTCCCCATCGAGACTAGCGGGGGGTACGAGCAGTACTTC | CASSFPIETSGGYEQYF
TRBJ1-5 | TRBV19 | NA | NA | TGTGCCAGTAGCAATACAGGGTCCGGCAATCAGCCCCAGCATTTT | CASSNTGSGNQPQHF
TRBJ2-7 | TRBV2 | NA | TRBD1 | TGTGCCAGCAGTGAATTTGTCAGGGGGTTGGACGAGCAGTACTTC | CASSEFVRGLDEQYF
TRBJ1-3 | TRBV15 | NA | NA | TGTGCCACCAGCTTGGGGGGATTTGGAAACACCATATATTTT | CATSLGGFGNTIYF